Listed here are 32 T cell receptor beta chains from one sample, sequenced in a study of cytomegalovirus exposure and HLA in healthy donors. A multiplex PCR was run with 60 Vbeta primers and 13 Jbeta primers. Method: immunoSEQ multiplex PCR; TCRdb's copy keeps in-frame clones and lacks some. The sample records more than 150,000 clones, around 82% being singletons. Sequencing input: PBMCs. The source is a boy between 5 and 17 years old in good health and CMV-seronegative.

The chain couples TRBV11-2 to TRBJ1-6, with D unclear. Trimming removed 3 bases at V and 7 bases at J, with 10 bases between. This CDR3 contains 14 residues. Germline CDR1 SGHAT, CDR2 FQNNGV. The CDR3 spells CASSFPAGNSPLHF. CDR3 DNA: TGTGCCAGCAGCTTTCCGGCGGGGAATTCACCCCTCCACTTT. Full variable domain (rest looked up from reference TRBV11-2 and TRBJ1-6): EAGVAQSPRYKIIEKRQSVAFWCNPISGHATLYWYQQILGQGPKLLIQFQNNGVVDDSQLPKDRFSAERLKGVDSTLKIQPAKLEDSAVYLCASSFPAGNSPLHFGNGTRLTVT.

The V and J genes are TRBV27 and TRBJ1-5, with 7 bases that match TRBD1. V shed 6 bases, J shed 3 bases, and the junction held 14 bases outside the gene matches. The CDR3 runs 17 residues. Germline CDR1 reads MNHEY; CDR2 reads SMNVEV (reference sequence). The CDR3 here is CASSPLTLQGDNQPQHF. CDR3 coding DNA: TGTGCCAGCAGCCCTCTAACCCTCCAGGGGGACAATCAGCCCCAGCATTTT.

V and J are TRBV30 and TRBJ2-7; TRBD1 agrees at 11 bases. Germline V CDR1 and CDR2: GTSNPN, SVGIG (reference sequence). This CDR3 is built from 16 residues. J gave up 4 bases and V 0 bases, and 8 bases lay outside the gene matches. For the CDR3, the DNA is TGTGCCTGGAGTGTTCATGGGGACAGGGGGTTGTACGAGCAGTACTTC. This encodes CAWSVHGDRGLYEQYF.

The chain is built from TRBV6-5 and TRBJ1-1; 10 bases map to TRBD1. The CDR3 is made up of 15 amino acids. Germline CDR1 MNHEY, CDR2 SVGAGI. The V and J ends lost 5 bases and 0 bases, in that order; junction bases with no gene match: 3. CDR3 region: CASSPDRGMNTEAFF. The CDR3 DNA reads TGTGCCAGCAGTCCGGACAGGGGGATGAACACTGAAGCTTTCTTT.

This clone occurred once. V gene TRBV7-9 combines with J gene TRBJ2-3; 7 bases are a match to TRBD2. CDR1 is SEHNR and CDR2 is FQNEAQ in the germline V gene (reference sequence). The CDR3 length is 14 residues. V shed 5 bases, J shed 3 bases, and the junction held 5 bases outside the gene matches. The CDR3 is CASSRGGRTDTQYF. CDR3 nucleotides: TGTGCCAGCAGCCGAGGCGGGAGAACAGATACGCAGTATTTT.

This chain links TRBV7-3 with TRBJ2-3; tentatively, D is TRBD2 (6 bases). This CDR3 comprises 15 residues. Germline V gene sequence: CDR1 SGHTA, CDR2 FQGTGA. V lost 1 base and J 3 bases, leaving 11 bases between the germline ends. The CDR3 sequence is CASSLKGGGTDTQYF. CDR3 DNA sequence: TGTGCCAGCAGCTTAAAAGGCGGAGGGACAGATACGCAGTATTTT. Combining the CDR3 with reference TRBV7-3 and TRBJ2-3 gives the whole variable domain GAGVSQTPSNKVTEKGKYVELRCDPISGHTALYWYRQSLGQGPEFLIYFQGTGAADDSGLPNDRFFAVRPEGSVSTLKIQRTERGDSAVYLCASSLKGGGTDTQYFGPGTRLTVL.

This sequence joins TRBV28 and TRBJ1-1; TRBD1 matches at 8 bases. Germline lookup yields CDR1 MDHEN and CDR2 SYDVKM. V dropped 4 bases and J dropped 11; count of bases not matched to a gene: 15. The CDR3 has 15 residues. The CDR3 DNA follows: TGTGCCAGCAGTTCCCTGTACAGGGGGGACCCAGGGGCTTTCTTT. It yields the protein CASSSLYRGDPGAFF. Together with reference TRBV28 and TRBJ1-1, the CDR3 gives the full variable domain: DVKVTQSSRYLVKRTGEKVFLECVQDMDHENMFWYRQDPGLGLRLIYFSYDVKMKEKGDIPEGYSVSREKKERFSLILESASTNQTSMYLCASSSLYRGDPGAFFGQGTRLTVV.

The chain has TRBV19 and TRBJ1-5; 8 bases line up with TRBD1. Germline CDR1 LNHDA, CDR2 SQIVND (reference sequence). This CDR3 has 18 amino acids. Trimming cost V 5 bases and J 0 bases; bases outside gene matches: 12. The CDR3 bases are TGTGCCAGTAGTCCTCGCAGGGGGCTCAGGGATAGCAATCAGCCCCAGCATTTT. Translated: CASSPRRGLRDSNQPQHF.

As DNA, the CDR3 is TGTGCCAGCATCCGGGACTTGGAAGCTTTCTTT. It encodes CASIRDLEAFF. This chain joins TRBV2 and TRBJ1-1, with a tentative D call TRBD1 (5 bases). V was pared by 7 bases and J by 8 bases, with 11 bases between. The germline V gene encodes CDR1 SNHLY and CDR2 FYNNEI. The CDR3 consists of 11 residues. Combining the CDR3 with reference TRBV2 and TRBJ1-1 gives the whole variable domain EPEVTQTPSHQVTQMGQEVILRCVPISNHLYFYWYRQILGQKVEFLVSFYNNEISEKSEIFDDQFSVERPDGSNFTLKIRSTKLEDSAMYFCASIRDLEAFFGQGTRLTVV.

V and J are TRBV7-9 and TRBJ2-4; possible D gene TRBD1, 5 bases. Germline V gene lookup returns CDR1 SEHNR and CDR2 FQNEAQ (reference sequence). This CDR3 comprises 15 residues. V gave up 5 bases and J gave up 0 bases, with 11 bases separating them. CDR3: CASSQRGLAKNIQYF. CDR3 in DNA: TGTGCCAGCAGCCAAAGGGGCCTAGCCAAAAACATTCAGTACTTC.

This chain connects TRBV19 to TRBJ1-1; 7 bases agree with TRBD1. The J segment lost 4 bases and the V segment lost 8 bases, leaving 7 bases of the junction unmatched. Germline CDR1 is LNHDA and CDR2 is SQIVND (reference sequence). This CDR3 is 13 amino acids long. The CDR3 is CASSTGPLTEAFF. The CDR3 DNA is TGTGCCAGTTCGACAGGGCCCCTCACTGAAGCTTTCTTT.

This chain links TRBV7-6 with TRBJ2-7; 8 positions match TRBD2. The CDR3 contains 16 residues. Germline V lookup: CDR1 SGHVS, CDR2 FNYEAQ. J lost 3 bases, V lost 4 bases, and 11 bases had no gene match. CDR3 in DNA: TGTGCCAGCAGCTCCCAACCCCGGGGGGGTAACTACGAGCAGTACTTC. Translating gives CASSSQPRGGNYEQYF. Using reference TRBV7-6 and TRBJ2-7 for the parts outside the CDR3, the full variable domain is GAGVSQSPRYKVTKRGQDVALRCDPISGHVSLYWYRQALGQGPEFLTYFNYEAQQDKSGLPNDRFSAERPEGSISTLTIQRTEQRDSAMYRCASSSQPRGGNYEQYFGPGTRLTVT.

The J gene is TRBJ2-4, the V gene TRBV7-8; 12 bases match TRBD2. Germline CDR1 is SGHVS and CDR2 is FQNEAQ. The CDR3 extends over 19 amino acids. The V gene end was trimmed by 3 bases and the J gene end by 1 base; junction bases not matched to a gene: 10. CDR3 in amino acids: CASSFGLAGRGGAKNIQYF. Here the CDR3 DNA reads TGTGCCAGCAGCTTCGGACTAGCGGGAAGGGGGGGGGCCAAAAACATTCAGTACTTC.

This clone is a singleton in its sample. V gene TRBV6-6 combines with J gene TRBJ1-5; TRBD1 aligns across 11 bases. The CDR3 is made up of 14 amino acids. Looked up from germline, CDR1 is MNHNY and CDR2 is SVGAGI (reference sequence). Unmatched junction bases numbered 3, after V lost 4 bases and J lost 7 bases. The CDR3 loop reads CASSSGQGDQPQHF. CDR3 coding DNA: TGTGCCAGCAGTTCGGGACAGGGGGACCAGCCCCAGCATTTT.

V is TRBV6-6 and J is TRBJ2-1, with a tentative D call TRBD2 (6 bases). The CDR3 is made up of 16 amino acids. V shed 4 bases and J shed 6 bases, with 19 bases lying between them. Germline CDR1 and CDR2: MNHNY and SVGAGI (reference sequence). The CDR3 DNA reads TGTGCCAGCAGTTTTACTCTAGGTCCAGCGGGCAATGAGCAGTTCTTC. Translated: CASSFTLGPAGNEQFF.

The genes are TRBV5-1 and TRBJ2-3, with no clear D. The CDR3 covers 14 residues. V shed 0 bases and J shed 2 bases, with 7 bases lying between them. The germline CDR1 and CDR2 sequences are SGHRS and YFSETQ. DNA of the CDR3: TGCGCCAGCAGCTTGGTGTTAGCCACAGATACGCAGTATTTT. Protein: CASSLVLATDTQYF.

V usage is TRBV2 and J usage is TRBJ2-5; 10 nucleotides align to TRBD2. There are 16 residues in the CDR3. In germline, CDR1 is SNHLY, CDR2 FYNNEI. V shed 10 bases, J shed 5 bases, and the junction held 16 bases outside the gene matches. The chain's CDR3 is CATEDLAGDQPETQYF. CDR3 sequence (DNA): TGTGCCACCGAAGACCTAGCGGGAGACCAGCCGGAGACCCAGTACTTC.

This chain uses TRBV27 with TRBJ1-3; D possibly corresponds to TRBD1 (5 bases). In germline, CDR1 is MNHEY, CDR2 SMNVEV (reference sequence). CDR3 size: 14 residues. V was shortened by 2 bases and J by 2 bases, with 7 bases between the two germline ends. CDR3: CASSLAGAGNTIYF. The CDR3 nucleotides read TGTGCCAGCAGTTTAGCGGGGGCTGGAAACACCATATATTTT.

The chain links TRBV30 to TRBJ2-5, with 7 nucleotides matching TRBD1. The CDR3 totals 17 residues. Germline V gene sequence: CDR1 GTSNPN, CDR2 SVGIG (reference sequence). The junction had 12 bases not matched to a gene; V was cut back by 0 bases and J by 2 bases. CDR3 bases: TGTGCCTGGAGTGTACGGGGCAGGGGGATGACACAAGAGACCCAGTACTTC. It yields the protein CAWSVRGRGMTQETQYF.

In its sample, this clone was seen once. The chain carries TRBV2 and TRBJ2-1; D is perhaps TRBD2 (6 bases). Germline V gene data show CDR1 as SNHLY and CDR2 as FYNNEI. The CDR3 consists of 12 residues. The ends were cut back, 10 bases at V and 9 bases at J, with 16 bases in the middle. DNA for the CDR3: TGTGCCACACGACGTAGGGGAGGTGAGCAGTTCTTC. This translates into CATRRRGGEQFF.

This chain uses TRBV30 with TRBJ2-7; TRBD2 matches at 10 bases. CDR1 and CDR2 (germline): GTSNPN, SVGIG (reference sequence). This CDR3 has 15 residues. Losses at the gene ends were 3 bases for V and 3 bases for J; bases not matched to a gene: 8. CDR3 loop: CAWSRSGGANYEQYF. CDR3 in DNA: TGTGCCTGGAGCCGGAGCGGGGGGGCGAACTACGAGCAGTACTTC. Full variable domain (remainder filled in from reference TRBV30 and TRBJ2-7): SQTIHQWPATLVQPVGSPLSLECTVEGTSNPNLYWYRQAAGRGLQLLFYSVGIGQISSEVPQNLSASRPQDRQFILSSKKLLLSDSGFYLCAWSRSGGANYEQYFGPGTRLTVT.

The chain is built from TRBV27 and TRBJ2-2, with D possibly being TRBD1 (5 bases). This CDR3 has 16 residues. Trimming took 3 bases from V and 4 from J, leaving 15 bases between them. From germline, CDR1 is MNHEY and CDR2 SMNVEV (reference sequence). The CDR3 bases are TGTGCCAGCAGTTTCCCCCAGGGCTTTGGCACCGGGGAGCTGTTTTTT. Protein sequence: CASSFPQGFGTGELFF.

The chain recombines TRBV5-5 with TRBJ2-7; D perhaps matches TRBD1 (6 bases). CDR3 length: 12 residues. The V end lost 4 bases, the J end lost 7 bases, and 12 bases lay between the germline ends. CDR1 and CDR2 (germline): SGHKS, YYEKEE (reference sequence). The CDR3: CASSATGWEQYF. CDR3 nucleotides: TGTGCCAGCAGCGCTACAGGGTGGGAGCAGTACTTC.

This clone was seen just once. This rearrangement joins TRBV10-2 to TRBJ1-1; possible D gene TRBD1, 6 bases. The CDR3 is 12 residues long. The germline V gene has CDR1 WSHSY and CDR2 SAAADI. Trimming pared 5 bases from V and 3 bases from J, leaving 7 bases between. CDR3 protein: CASSYRDTEAFF. In DNA form, the CDR3 reads TGCGCCAGCAGTTACAGGGACACTGAAGCTTTCTTT.

This clone was counted between two and nine times. The J gene is TRBJ2-1, the V gene TRBV6-1; maybe TRBD1 (5 bases). The V and J ends lost 4 bases and 4 bases respectively, with 11 bases between them. CDR3 length: 14 amino acids. The germline V gene encodes CDR1 MNHNS and CDR2 SASEGT. The DNA of the CDR3 is TGTGCCAGCAGTGGACAGAGAATTTACAATGAGCAGTTCTTC. Translation: CASSGQRIYNEQFF.

The J gene is TRBJ1-2, the V gene TRBV19, with D possibly being TRBD1 (5 bases). Per the germline V gene, CDR1 is LNHDA and CDR2 is SQIVND (reference sequence). Trimming removed 8 bases from V and 8 bases from J, with 21 bases in between. The CDR3 has 14 amino acids. This chain's CDR3 is CASGVLGASTGYTF. The CDR3 DNA is TGTGCCAGTGGGGTACTTGGGGCTTCCACGGGCTACACCTTC.

The gene calls are TRBV6-5 and TRBJ2-7; 7 nucleotides agree with TRBD2. This CDR3 comprises 14 residues. Germline assignment: CDR1 MNHEY and CDR2 SVGAGI. Unmatched junction bases numbered 3, after V lost 1 base and J lost 3 bases. The CDR3 loop reads CASSYLGGSYEQYF. DNA of the CDR3: TGTGCCAGCAGTTACTTGGGGGGGAGCTACGAGCAGTACTTC.

CDR3 DNA: TGCAGCGTTCACGGACTGGGTTACACTGAAGCTTTCTTT. Its translation is CSVHGLGYTEAFF. The chain links TRBV29-1 to TRBJ1-1; D not certain. CDR3 length: 13 residues. V lost 5 bases, J lost 3 bases, and 13 bases lay in between. Germline V lookup: CDR1 SQVTM, CDR2 ANQGSEA.

The chain links TRBV7-2 to TRBJ1-2; 8 nucleotides match TRBD1. V dropped 4 bases and J dropped 3; count of bases not matched to a gene: 13. This CDR3 is built from 17 residues. CDR1 is SGHTA and CDR2 is FQGNSA in the germline V gene. CDR3 bases: TGTGCCAGCAGCTCCCCATACAGGGGACAGGTCGACTATGGCTACACCTTC. Amino acids: CASSSPYRGQVDYGYTF. Together with reference TRBV7-2 and TRBJ1-2, the CDR3 gives the full variable domain: GAGVSQSPSNKVTEKGKDVELRCDPISGHTALYWYRQSLGQGLEFLIYFQGNSAPDKSGLPSDRFSAERTGGSVSTLTIQRTQQEDSAVYLCASSSPYRGQVDYGYTFGSGTRLTVV.

This chain links TRBV10-3 with TRBJ2-5; D might be TRBD1 (5 bases). TRBJ2-7 explains the end of the DNA better; the J call may be wrong. This CDR3 is built from 14 residues. CDR1 is ENHRY, CDR2 SYGVKD, per germline. CDR3 DNA sequence: TGTGCCATCAGTGAGGCAGGGAAGAGATACGAGCAGTACTTC. Its translation: CAISEAGKRYEQYF.

This chain joins TRBV29-1 and TRBJ2-1; TRBD1 matches at 9 bases. Germline V CDR1 and CDR2: SQVTM, ANQGSEA. The CDR3 contains 15 residues. J was trimmed by 3 bases and V by 3 bases; bases with no gene match: 6. The CDR3 coding sequence is TGCAGCGTTGAGGGGGACAGGGAAAACTACAATGAGCAGTTCTTC. The encoded protein is CSVEGDRENYNEQFF.

The rearrangement links TRBV12-5 to TRBJ2-1; D ambiguous. The CDR3 is 19 residues long. Germline CDR1 LGHNT, CDR2 FRNRAP. Between the trimmed V and J ends, which lost 4 bases and 0 bases, there was a span of 22 bases. The CDR3 bases are TGTGCTAGTGGTTCCCCCCGGCCGACATATCCGAGCTCCTACAATGAGCAGTTCTTC. Translated: CASGSPRPTYPSSYNEQFF.